This T cell receptor beta chain was sequenced in a study of T cell changes during pregnancy in multiple sclerosis. This clone was seen once. The assay was immunoSEQ multiplex PCR, and TCRdb's table has in-frame clones only and misses some. The sample carries 55,000 to 70,000 clones, more than 85% recorded once. The sample here was CD4+ T cells from peripheral blood mononuclear cells, taken in the third trimester of pregnancy. This sequence originates from a female donor with multiple sclerosis, enrolled in a pregnancy study.

The CDR3 DNA reads TGTGCCAGCAGTGAAAAGGGGCGTTACATTCAGTACTTC. It is translated as CASSEKGRYIQYF. The V gene is TRBV2, the J gene TRBJ2-4, with D perhaps TRBD1 (5 bases). This CDR3 comprises 13 residues. From germline, CDR1 is SNHLY and CDR2 FYNNEI. With 2 bases removed from V and 8 bases from J, the gap between germline ends came to 10 bases.